This passage covers 8 T cell receptor beta chains from one sample sequenced in a study of blood T cell repertoires in COVID-19. Profiled with immunoSEQ multiplex PCR; TCRdb holds only in-frame clones, not every one. The table records about 290,000 clones, roughly 91% of them present only once. The specimen sequenced was peripheral blood. The source is a woman between 25 and 40 years old with COVID-19, enrolled during active disease.

This clone has only one observation. J is TRBJ2-1 and V is TRBV7-8, with TRBD2 matching over 9 bases. Germline assignment: CDR1 SGHVS and CDR2 FQNEAQ. V was pared by 1 base and J by 10 bases, with 5 bases of the junction left unmatched. This CDR3 comprises 14 residues. Written as DNA, the CDR3 is TGTGCCAGCAGCTTAGTGAGCGGGGGGAGGGAGCAGTTCTTC. This translates into CASSLVSGGREQFF.

V usage is TRBV7-6 and J usage is TRBJ2-3; D uncertain. Germline lookup yields CDR1 SGHVS and CDR2 FNYEAQ. With 11 bases removed from V and 8 bases from J, the gap between germline ends came to 11 bases. This CDR3 is 10 amino acids long. CDR3 region: CAPGPFTQYF. The CDR3, as DNA: TGTGCCCCAGGCCCGTTTACGCAGTATTTT.

The chain links TRBV6-1 to TRBJ2-6; D perhaps matches TRBD2 (6 bases). Germline V gives CDR1 MNHNS, CDR2 SASEGT. This CDR3 has 18 residues. V gave up 2 bases and J gave up 0 bases, with 14 bases separating them. CDR3 loop: CASSERRGGGSGANVLTF. CDR3 bases: TGTGCCAGCAGTGAACGAAGGGGAGGTGGCTCTGGGGCCAACGTCCTGACTTTC.

This chain links TRBV28 with TRBJ2-7, with a weak D call TRBD2 (7 bases). Germline values: CDR1 MDHEN, CDR2 SYDVKM. The CDR3 runs 16 residues. The V end was cut by 2 bases, the J end by 4 bases, with 18 bases between. CDR3 DNA sequence: TGTGCCAGCAGTTTAGGAGAGGGGGGGGCAGGGTACGAGCAGTACTTC. It translates to CASSLGEGGAGYEQYF. Complete variable domain (other parts from reference TRBV28 and TRBJ2-7): DVKVTQSSRYLVKRTGEKVFLECVQDMDHENMFWYRQDPGLGLRLIYFSYDVKMKEKGDIPEGYSVSREKKERFSLILESASTNQTSMYLCASSLGEGGAGYEQYFGPGTRLTVT.

The chain links TRBV7-7 to TRBJ2-3, with a weak D call TRBD2 (6 bases). CDR1 is SSHAT and CDR2 is FNYEAQ in the germline V gene (reference sequence). V lost 5 bases to trimming and J lost 5 bases, with 14 bases between them. This CDR3 spans 14 amino acids. The CDR3, as DNA: TGTGCCAGCAGCACCGGTCCGGGGGAAGATACGCAGTATTTT. This translates into CASSTGPGEDTQYF. The full variable domain, with the rest looked up from reference TRBV7-7 and TRBJ2-3, is GAGVSQSPRYKVTKRGQDVTLRCDPISSHATLYWYQQALGQGPEFLTYFNYEAQPDKSGLPSDRFSAERPEGSISTLTIQRTEQRDSAMYRCASSTGPGEDTQYFGPGTRLTVL.

This chain uses TRBV5-4 with TRBJ1-2, with 9 positions matching TRBD1. V shed 0 bases and J 5 bases; nucleotides not matched to a gene: 8. The CDR3 extends over 16 amino acids. The germline V gene has CDR1 SGHNT and CDR2 YYREEE (reference sequence). The CDR3 nucleotides read TGTGCCAGCAGCTTGGACGGGACAGGGCAGACATATGGCTACACCTTC. This sequence encodes CASSLDGTGQTYGYTF. The whole variable domain, remainder taken from reference TRBV5-4 and TRBJ1-2, is ETGVTQSPTHLIKTRGQQVTLRCSSQSGHNTVSWYQQALGQGPQFIFQYYREEENGRGNFPPRFSGLQFPNYSSELNVNALELDDSALYLCASSLDGTGQTYGYTFGSGTRLTVV.

V usage is TRBV12-2 and J usage is TRBJ2-1; the D call of TRBD2 is as the table states it, not checked on the DNA. TRBV12-2 is flagged as a pseudogene. This CDR3 comprises 16 residues. CDR3 in amino acids: CASRLGTWSSYNEQFF. CDR3 in DNA: TGTGCAAGTCGCTTAGGTACCTGGAGCTCCTACAATGAGCAGTTCTTC.

This sequence joins TRBV6-5 and TRBJ1-2; D gene ambiguous. The CDR3 spans 14 residues. Looked up from germline, CDR1 is MNHEY and CDR2 is SVGAGI. The germline V and J ends were trimmed by 0 bases and 4 bases, with 9 bases remaining between them. The CDR3 loop is CASSYSGDLYGYTF. CDR3 DNA: TGTGCCAGCAGTTACTCCGGGGATCTCTATGGCTACACCTTC.